Presented here are 31 T cell receptor beta chains from one specimen sequenced in a study of T cell repertoires in cytomegalovirus infection. TCRdb re-derived calls from the reads in MiXCR, one entry per CDR3 protein. The data show about 770,000 distinct CDR3 sequences, with approximately 32% seen just once and about 12% held by the top ten. Their recognized antigens are unknown. Specimen: cultured CD8+ T cells from PBMCs, collected from culture after CMV antigen stimulation. The receptors originated from a human donor in good health (CMV status not recorded). Some clones in this sample may be carry-over from other donors' samples.

The chain employs TRBV27 and TRBJ2-3; 8 bases map to TRBD2. Trimming took 0 bases from V and 3 from J; bases not matched to a gene: 5. Germline CDR1 is MNHEY and CDR2 is SMNVEV (reference sequence). The CDR3 has 16 residues. The CDR3 region has the DNA TGTGCCAGCAGTTTATCGTACGGGAGGGGGACAGATACGCAGTATTTT. It encodes CASSLSYGRGTDTQYF.

This clonotype has only a few counts. DNA for the CDR3: TGTGCCAGCAGTCTTTACCGGGACAGGGGCTCCCAAAGCAGAGAGACCCAGTACTTC. Protein: CASSLYRDRGSQSRETQYF. The rearrangement uses TRBV12-3 or TRBV12-4 and TRBJ2-5, with 10 positions matching TRBD1. The CDR3 spans 19 residues. The junction had 19 bases not matched to a gene; V was cut back by 5 bases and J by 4 bases.

The chain has TRBV20-1 and TRBJ2-1; D is perhaps TRBD2 (5 bases). The ends were cut back, 0 bases at V and 1 base at J, with 13 bases in the middle. This CDR3 is built from 16 residues. The V gene's germline CDR1 is DFQATT and CDR2 SNEGSKA (reference sequence). The CDR3 here is CSAREEGRGSYNEQFF. DNA of the CDR3: TGCAGTGCTAGAGAGGAAGGGAGAGGTTCCTACAATGAGCAGTTCTTC.

The chain employs TRBV27 and TRBJ2-1; 12 positions agree with TRBD2. Trimming took 0 bases from V and 10 from J; bases not matched to a gene: 4. Per germline, CDR1 MNHEY and CDR2 SMNVEV (reference sequence). CDR3 length: 15 amino acids. The CDR3 bases are TGTGCCAGCAGTTTATCGGCTAGCGGGGGGGTAGAGCAGTTCTTC. Residues: CASSLSASGGVEQFF.

This chain joins TRBV6-1 and TRBJ2-1, with 8 nucleotides matching TRBD2. Germline-derived CDR1 and CDR2 are MNHNS and SASEGT. The CDR3 has 14 amino acids. The V gene end was trimmed by 6 bases and the J gene end by 4 bases; junction bases not matched to a gene: 5. CDR3 sequence reads: CASSAGGGYNEQFF. CDR3 sequence (DNA): TGTGCCAGCAGCGCGGGCGGGGGGTACAATGAGCAGTTCTTC.

This clonotype was found many times. The chain employs TRBV7-2 and TRBJ1-1; 7 bases are shared with TRBD1. Per the germline V gene, CDR1 is SGHTA and CDR2 is FQGNSA. CDR3 size: 14 residues. V gave up 1 base and J gave up 3 bases; unmatched junction bases: 2. CDR3 DNA: TGTGCCAGCAGCTTAGACGGACAGGACACTGAAGCTTTCTTT. Translation gives CASSLDGQDTEAFF. Complete variable domain (other parts from reference TRBV7-2 and TRBJ1-1): GAGVSQSPSNKVTEKGKDVELRCDPISGHTALYWYRQSLGQGLEFLIYFQGNSAPDKSGLPSDRFSAERTGGSVSTLTIQRTQQEDSAVYLCASSLDGQDTEAFFGQGTRLTVV.

The CDR3 loop reads CASRFPTSDSYEQYF. CDR3 in DNA: TGTGCCAGCAGATTCCCGACTAGCGACTCCTACGAGCAGTACTTC. J is TRBJ2-7 and V is TRBV28, with 8 bases identical to TRBD2. CDR3 length: 15 amino acids. The J segment lost 0 bases and the V segment lost 6 bases, leaving 7 bases of the junction unmatched. Germline loops: CDR1 MDHEN, CDR2 SYDVKM. Looking up the rest from reference TRBV28 and TRBJ2-7 gives the full variable domain: DVKVTQSSRYLVKRTGEKVFLECVQDMDHENMFWYRQDPGLGLRLIYFSYDVKMKEKGDIPEGYSVSREKKERFSLILESASTNQTSMYLCASRFPTSDSYEQYFGPGTRLTVT.

In its sample, this clonotype was seen a few times. The genes are TRBV20-1 and TRBJ2-3; 11 nucleotides agree with TRBD1. V lost 6 bases to trimming and J lost 0 bases; unmatched junction nucleotides: 20. The germline V gene encodes CDR1 DFQATT and CDR2 SNEGSKA (reference sequence). This CDR3 has 20 residues. The CDR3 DNA follows: TGCAGTGCCAGCGTCGGGACAGGGGGTGTTACCTTCACTAGCACAGATACGCAGTATTTT. This translates into CSASVGTGGVTFTSTDTQYF.

The chain is built from TRBV4-1 and TRBJ1-5; TRBD1 aligns across 7 bases. Looked up from germline, CDR1 is MGHRA and CDR2 is YSYEKL. J gave up 0 bases and V 0 bases, and 8 bases lay outside the gene matches. The CDR3 totals 18 residues. In DNA form, the CDR3 reads TGCGCCAGCAGCCAAGATGGGGAAGGGACAGTTAGCAATCAGCCCCAGCATTTT. Translating it yields CASSQDGEGTVSNQPQHF.

This sequence joins TRBV7-6 and TRBJ2-1, with D possibly matching TRBD2 (6 bases). There are 15 residues in the CDR3. Germline CDR1 reads SGHVS; CDR2 reads FNYEAQ. V was trimmed by 5 bases and J by 3 bases, leaving 14 bases between them. CDR3: CASSLGGSVYNEQFF. CDR3 bases: TGTGCCAGCAGCCTTGGGGGGTCCGTCTACAATGAGCAGTTCTTC. The full variable domain, with the rest looked up from reference TRBV7-6 and TRBJ2-1, is GAGVSQSPRYKVTKRGQDVALRCDPISGHVSLYWYRQALGQGPEFLTYFNYEAQQDKSGLPNDRFSAERPEGSISTLTIQRTEQRDSAMYRCASSLGGSVYNEQFFGPGTRLTVL.

This clonotype was counted only a few times. This chain connects TRBV6-1 to TRBJ2-3; TRBD1 matches at 9 bases. Germline CDR1 and CDR2: MNHNS and SASEGT. The CDR3 is 16 amino acids. The ends lost 5 bases at V and 6 bases at J; junction bases unmatched: 12. In DNA, the CDR3 is TGTGCCAGCAGTTCCCTTGGACAGGGGAGAGGGGATACGCAGTATTTT. Encoded protein: CASSSLGQGRGDTQYF.

This clonotype was recorded once. The chain has TRBV3-1 and TRBJ1-1; maybe TRBD1 (6 bases). V was trimmed by 2 bases and J by 1 base, leaving 8 bases between them. Germline V gene lookup returns CDR1 LGHDT and CDR2 YNNKEL (reference sequence). There are 14 residues in the CDR3. CDR3 sequence: CASSQLGQNTEAFF. CDR3 bases: TGTGCCAGCAGCCAATTGGGACAGAACACTGAAGCTTTCTTT.

V is TRBV20-1 and J is TRBJ1-5; D possibly corresponds to TRBD1 (5 bases). This CDR3 spans 15 amino acids. CDR1 is DFQATT, CDR2 SNEGSKA, per germline (reference sequence). V was pared by 3 bases and J by 0 bases, with 12 bases between. The CDR3 sequence is CSASSGTDSNQPQHF. CDR3 sequence (DNA): TGCAGTGCTAGCTCTGGGACGGATAGCAATCAGCCCCAGCATTTT.

This clonotype has only a few counts. The chain combines TRBV4-1 with TRBJ1-2, with D hard to call. The CDR3 length is 15 residues. Germline V gene data show CDR1 as MGHRA and CDR2 as YSYEKL. Trimming shortened V by 1 base and J by 6 bases, and 15 bases separated the two germline ends. DNA for the CDR3: TGCGCCAGCAGCCAAGGGGTAAACGGATTGCATGGCTACACCTTC. It is translated as CASSQGVNGLHGYTF.

This CDR3 reads CSAPRGQNYGYTF. The CDR3, as DNA: TGCAGTGCCCCACGGGGACAGAACTATGGCTACACCTTC. The chain uses TRBV20-1 and TRBJ1-2; 7 bases match TRBD1. This CDR3 is 13 amino acids long. Germline values: CDR1 DFQATT, CDR2 SNEGSKA (reference sequence). V shed 6 bases and J 2 bases; nucleotides not matched to a gene: 6.

The chain employs TRBV4-3 and TRBJ1-2; D uncertain. This CDR3 contains 14 residues. The germline V and J ends were trimmed by 0 bases and 4 bases, with 9 bases remaining between them. Germline lookup yields CDR1 LGHNA and CDR2 YSLEER. CDR3 coding DNA: TGCGCCAGCAGCCAAGATCGGGCAGGCTATGGCTACACCTTC. Its protein is CASSQDRAGYGYTF.

This clonotype occurred a few times. V gene TRBV25-1 combines with J gene TRBJ1-1, with 7 bases lining up with TRBD1. Per germline, CDR1 MGHDK and CDR2 SYGVNS. Trimming removed 8 bases from V and 6 bases from J; junction bases left unmatched: 12. The CDR3 covers 14 residues. The CDR3 region has the DNA TGTGCCAGCGGGGAATACAACAGGGGTGCTGAAGCTTTCTTT. As protein: CASGEYNRGAEAFF.

The chain is built from TRBV4-3 and TRBJ1-2; a weak D match, TRBD1 (6 bases). Trimming cost V 0 bases and J 5 bases, with 16 bases left between them. CDR1 and CDR2 (germline): LGHNA, YSLEER. The CDR3 sequence is 16 residues long. DNA for the CDR3: TGCGCCAGCAGCCAAGACTCGGGGGGCGCTGGGTATGGCTACACCTTC. Protein sequence: CASSQDSGGAGYGYTF.

The chain is built from TRBV6-2 or TRBV6-3 and TRBJ1-4, with D possibly being TRBD1 (5 bases). Deletions cut 1 base from V and 6 bases from J, with 9 bases between. The CDR3 extends over 14 amino acids. CDR1 and CDR2 (germline): MNHEY, SVGEGT. The CDR3 sequence: CASSYYRLDEKLFF. The CDR3 DNA reads as TGTGCCAGCAGTTACTACAGGTTGGATGAAAAACTGTTTTTT.

The V and J genes are TRBV10-3 and TRBJ1-2; D perhaps matches TRBD1 (5 bases). Germline V lookup: CDR1 ENHRY, CDR2 SYGVKD. V shed 2 bases and J shed 4 bases, with 14 bases lying between them. CDR3 length equals 15 residues. The DNA for the CDR3 is TGTGCCATCAGTGAGATATTCAGGGATCGCTATGGCTACACCTTC. It codes for CAISEIFRDRYGYTF.

The chain links TRBV10-3 to TRBJ2-7; D remains unclear. CDR1 and CDR2 (germline): ENHRY, SYGVKD. The V end lost 0 bases, the J end lost 2 bases, and 8 bases lay between the germline ends. This CDR3 spans 14 amino acids. The CDR3 loop reads CAISESRRAYEQYF. For the CDR3, the DNA is TGTGCCATCAGTGAGTCGCGAAGGGCCTACGAGCAGTACTTC.

J is TRBJ2-7 and V is TRBV28, with D possibly being TRBD1 (6 bases). Trimming removed 7 bases at V and 3 bases at J, with 13 bases between. The germline gives CDR1 MDHEN, CDR2 SYDVKM. This CDR3 spans 13 amino acids. CDR3 nucleotide sequence: TGTGCCAGCAACCCGAGGGGGAGCTACGAGCAGTACGTC. Residues: CASNPRGSYEQYV.

The rearrangement links TRBV5-6 to TRBJ2-7; D not certain. Per germline, CDR1 SGHDT and CDR2 YYEEEE. V was pared by 1 base and J by 3 bases, with 11 bases between. The CDR3 extends over 14 amino acids. The DNA of the CDR3 is TGTGCCAGCAGCTTGCTTAACAGCCACTACGAGCAGTACTTC. This codes for CASSLLNSHYEQYF.

V and J are TRBV29-1 and TRBJ2-1; D perhaps matches TRBD2 (5 bases). Trimming left V 1 base short and J 0 bases short, with 7 bases between. CDR3 length: 14 amino acids. Germline V CDR1 and CDR2: SQVTM, ANQGSEA. CDR3 sequence: CSVEVGSSYNEQFF. The CDR3 coding sequence is TGCAGCGTTGAAGTGGGGAGCTCCTACAATGAGCAGTTCTTC.

At least ten counts were recorded for this clonotype. The chain combines TRBV4-1 with TRBJ1-1; D is ambiguous. The CDR3 sequence is 13 residues long. Germline loops: CDR1 MGHRA, CDR2 YSYEKL. Trimming removed 1 base from V and 8 bases from J, with 11 bases in between. The CDR3 spells CASSQAAGREAFF. DNA for the CDR3: TGCGCCAGCAGCCAAGCGGCCGGGAGGGAAGCTTTCTTT.

This clonotype has only a few counts. The genes are TRBV28 and TRBJ2-5; perhaps TRBD2 as D (5 bases). Germline assignment: CDR1 MDHEN and CDR2 SYDVKM. V was trimmed by 8 bases and J by 4 bases, leaving 17 bases between them. The CDR3 runs 14 residues. The CDR3 DNA follows: TGTGCCAGCGTCCCCCGCGGGCTCCCAGAGACCCAGTACTTC. This encodes CASVPRGLPETQYF.

The chain links TRBV6-2 or TRBV6-3 to TRBJ2-7; 8 bases fit TRBD1. CDR1 is MNHEY and CDR2 is SVGEGT in the germline V gene. Trimming took 7 bases from V and 1 from J; bases not matched to a gene: 9. CDR3 length equals 15 residues. Here the CDR3 DNA reads TGTGCCAGCAAAAAAGAGACAGGGGTTTCCTACGAGCAGTACGTC. Translated: CASKKETGVSYEQYV.

This clonotype was detected ten times or more. V is TRBV4-3 and J is TRBJ2-1; 7 positions match TRBD1. Germline assignment: CDR1 LGHNA and CDR2 YSLEER. V gave up 1 base and J gave up 7 bases; unmatched junction bases: 1. The CDR3 spans 13 residues. CDR3: CASSQARGNEQFF. DNA for the CDR3: TGCGCCAGCAGCCAAGCCAGGGGGAATGAGCAGTTCTTC.

This clonotype showed up many times. V and J are TRBV12-3 or TRBV12-4 and TRBJ2-1, with 7 bases lining up with TRBD2. This CDR3 is built from 14 residues. Germline trimming cut 5 bases from V and 8 bases from J; bases unmatched to any gene: 9. CDR3 sequence reads: CASSPLAFVDEQFF. The CDR3 region has the DNA TGTGCCAGCAGTCCACTAGCGTTTGTCGATGAGCAGTTCTTC.

This clonotype was seen just once. This chain joins TRBV15 and TRBJ1-4, with D unclear. The V gene's germline CDR1 is LNHNV and CDR2 YYDKDF (reference sequence). The CDR3 has 15 amino acids. V lost 5 bases and J lost 4, with 14 bases in between. The CDR3, as DNA: TGTGCCACCAGCCCCCTGGACCTGAGTAATGAAAAACTGTTTTTT. Translating it yields CATSPLDLSNEKLFF.

This clonotype has a handful of counts. This chain joins TRBV7-8 and TRBJ2-3, with TRBD2 identical over 8 bases. The CDR3 runs to 17 residues. The germline gives CDR1 SGHVS, CDR2 FQNEAQ. Trimming removed 5 bases from V and 2 bases from J; junction bases left unmatched: 12. The CDR3 DNA sequence: TGTGCCAGCAGCCCGTCACCGGGACTAGAGGTCACAGATACGCAGTATTTT. It encodes CASSPSPGLEVTDTQYF.